The rows below give T cell receptor beta chains drawn from one sample of a study of blood T cell repertoires in COVID-19. Here immunoSEQ multiplex PCR was the method, and the copy in TCRdb shows in-frame clones only, minus some. The sample contains around 220,000 clones, 80% to 85% of which appear only once. Sequenced input: PBMCs or T cells enriched from blood (not recorded which). The receptors derive from a woman aged 35 to 49 who had recovered from COVID-19. The CDR3 runs from the conserved cysteine through the conserved F or W. The order of the fields is J gene, V gene, CDR3 length, clone size, CDR3 protein. Part of the rows lack a size; the others show once, few, many or a class for expanded clones.

TRBJ1-1 | TRBV3-1/TRBV3-2 | 14 | NA | CASSRGQGAREAFF
TRBJ1-1 | TRBV10-1 | 14 | NA | CASSESAGNTEAFF
TRBJ2-3 | TRBV3-1/TRBV3-2 | 16 | NA | CASSLLSGGVSDTQYF
TRBJ1-6 | TRBV27 | 16 | NA | CASSLWGDLGNSPLHF
TRBJ2-5 | TRBV3-1/TRBV3-2 | 17 | once | CASSHPRAGGPRETQYF
TRBJ2-1 | TRBV4-1 | 16 | NA | CASSQDKLAGGVEQFF
TRBJ1-3 | TRBV11-2 | 15 | few | CASSLGGHSGNTIYF
TRBJ1-2 | TRBV15 | 17 | NA | CATSRDRGTGNNYGYTF
TRBJ2-2 | TRBV7-3 | 17 | NA | CASSLTGLAGNTGELFF
TRBJ1-4 | TRBV12-5 | 15 | NA | CASGLSLQDNEKLFF
TRBJ2-3 | TRBV2 | 16 | NA | CASTQLATMGTDTQYF
TRBJ1-1 | TRBV28 | 14 | NA | CASSGRGQWTEAFF
TRBJ1-1 | TRBV7-2 | 13 | NA | CASSSVPQTEAFF
TRBJ1-1 | TRBV19 | 11 | NA | CASSIFTEAFF
TRBJ2-1 | TRBV7-2 | 16 | NA | CASSSISGITYNEQFF
TRBJ2-3 | TRBV5-1 | 16 | NA | CASSALTGSETDTQYF
TRBJ1-2 | TRBV6-6 | 13 | NA | CASSYEGVSGYTF
TRBJ2-6 | TRBV11-2 | 15 | NA | CASSFLASGANVLTF
TRBJ1-1 | TRBV30 | 11 | few | CAGQGVTEAFF
TRBJ1-1 | TRBV5-5 | 14 | NA | CASRPDRPLTEAFF
TRBJ1-5 | TRBV6-2/TRBV6-3 | 17 | NA | CASSYVITGDNNQPQHF
TRBJ2-3 | TRBV10-3 | 14 | NA | CAIRRVSNTDTQYF
TRBJ2-2 | TRBV9 | 17 | NA | CASSVAPGQGGAGELFF
TRBJ2-1 | TRBV30 | 15 | NA | CAWSVPSGGYNEQFF
TRBJ1-5 | TRBV18 | 13 | NA | CASSRTGGQPQHF
TRBJ2-3 | TRBV10-2 | 14 | NA | CASNLQGSTDTQYF
TRBJ2-1 | TRBV27 | 15 | NA | CASSHRDSRSDEQFF
TRBJ2-3 | TRBV9 | 15 | NA | CASSVGRAGTDTQYF
TRBJ1-1 | TRBV5-1 | 14 | few | CASGSQAMNTEAFF
TRBJ1-5 | TRBV19 | 15 | NA | CASSIEETGGQPQHF
TRBJ1-2 | TRBV19 | 13 | few | CASSNRGNYGYTF
TRBJ1-6 | TRBV4-1 | 16 | NA | CASSQDLNRDYSPLHF
TRBJ1-6 | TRBV28 | 15 | NA | CASSPPLGGKSPLHF
TRBJ1-2 | TRBV28 | 11 | NA | CASRAQESYTF
TRBJ1-2 | TRBV11-3 | 16 | few | CASSFAGTGVDYGYTF